The 28 T cell receptor beta chains in this list originate from one sample, sequenced in a study of blood T cell repertoires in COVID-19. The repertoire was sequenced with immunoSEQ multiplex PCR; TCRdb's copy has only in-frame clones and lacks some. The sample yields about 190,000 clones, roughly 80% seen once. Sequencing used peripheral blood. The receptors stem from a woman aged 55-75 years with COVID-19, enrolled during active disease.

The CDR3 region is CASSLFSGAGREQYV. DNA for the CDR3: TGTGCCAGCAGTTTATTCAGTGGGGCGGGGCGCGAGCAGTACGTC. The chain is built from TRBV28 and TRBJ2-7, with a weak D call TRBD2 (6 bases). The CDR3 consists of 15 residues. V was trimmed by 1 base and J by 6 bases, leaving 16 bases between them. Germline assignment: CDR1 MDHEN and CDR2 SYDVKM.

This clone was detected only once. The chain uses TRBV7-9 and TRBJ2-6, with a possible D match to TRBD1 (6 bases). CDR1 is SEHNR, CDR2 FQNEAQ, per germline (reference sequence). The CDR3 contains 17 residues. Trimming left V 0 bases short and J 0 bases short, with 9 bases between. CDR3 in amino acids: CASSLARGRSGANVLTF. The CDR3 DNA is TGTGCCAGCAGCTTAGCCAGGGGCCGCTCTGGGGCCAACGTCCTGACTTTC.

This rearrangement joins TRBV11-2 to TRBJ2-1; 9 nucleotides line up with TRBD2. V trimming: 1 base; J trimming: 3 bases; junction bases outside the gene matches: 4. The CDR3 has 16 amino acids. CDR1 is SGHAT and CDR2 is FQNNGV in the germline V gene. The CDR3 protein is CASSLGAGGGYNEQFF. CDR3 nucleotides: TGTGCCAGCAGCTTAGGTGCGGGAGGGGGCTACAATGAGCAGTTCTTC.

The rearrangement links TRBV21-1 to TRBJ1-4; the D call in the table, TRBD1, was not verified against the DNA. TRBV21-1 corresponds to a pseudogene. This CDR3 contains 20 residues. CDR3 sequence: CASSPSPRQGSPLLNEKLFF. The CDR3 region has the DNA TGTGCCAGCAGCCCTTCGCCCAGACAGGGCTCTCCACTACTTAATGAAAAACTGTTTTTT.

The V gene is TRBV9, the J gene TRBJ2-3; possibly TRBD2 for D (6 bases). CDR3 size: 15 residues. Trimming took 2 bases from V and 0 from J, leaving 10 bases between them. Germline CDR1 SGDLS, CDR2 YYNGEE. Here the CDR3 DNA reads TGTGCCAGCAGCGTGTGGGACTGGAGCACAGATACGCAGTATTTT. It yields the protein CASSVWDWSTDTQYF.

V gene TRBV7-6 combines with J gene TRBJ1-6; tentative D call: TRBD1 (5 bases). Looked up from germline, CDR1 is SGHVS and CDR2 is FNYEAQ. The CDR3 sequence is 15 residues long. Between the trimmed V and J ends, which lost 1 base and 5 bases, there was a span of 9 bases. CDR3 DNA: TGTGCCAGCAGCTTAGACCCCAGGGATAATTCACCCCTCCACTTT. Translating gives CASSLDPRDNSPLHF.

The chain links TRBV9 to TRBJ2-5; TRBD2 aligns across 7 bases. Looked up from germline, CDR1 is SGDLS and CDR2 is YYNGEE. Trimming took 3 bases from V and 5 from J; bases not matched to a gene: 13. This CDR3 contains 16 residues. As DNA, the CDR3 is TGTGCCAGCAGCGCTAGCGGAAGGGTCCTAAGGGAGACCCAGTACTTC. Amino acids: CASSASGRVLRETQYF.

The DNA of the CDR3 is TGTGCCAGCAGTACAGGGTATGGCAATCAGCCCCAGCATTTT. This codes for CASSTGYGNQPQHF. The rearrangement links TRBV6-6 to TRBJ1-5; a possible D gene is TRBD1 (6 bases). Germline V gene lookup returns CDR1 MNHNY and CDR2 SVGAGI (reference sequence). Trimming shortened V by 5 bases and J by 2 bases, and 10 bases separated the two germline ends. The CDR3 covers 14 residues.

The rearrangement joins TRBV7-3 to TRBJ2-1; maybe TRBD1 (6 bases). V dropped 5 bases and J dropped 9 bases, with 14 bases sitting between them. Germline lookup yields CDR1 SGHTA and CDR2 FQGTGA. The CDR3 runs to 13 residues. CDR3 coding DNA: TGTGCCAGCAGCCAGGGGCATGGGGGTGAGCAGTTCTTC. Translation: CASSQGHGGEQFF.

V is TRBV24-1 and J is TRBJ1-2, with D possibly being TRBD1 (6 bases). The CDR3 covers 14 residues. V was pared by 0 bases and J by 4 bases, with 8 bases between. Germline CDR1 is KGHDR and CDR2 is SFDVKD. The CDR3 DNA follows: TGTGCCACCAGTGATTTGGGGGACACCTATGGCTACACCTTC. Residues: CATSDLGDTYGYTF.

Written as DNA, the CDR3 is TGTGCCAGTAGTATATACAGCGGGTTCTCCACCGGGGAGCTGTTTTTT. Translating gives CASSIYSGFSTGELFF. This chain uses TRBV19 with TRBJ2-2, with D possibly TRBD2 on 6 matching bases. V lost 2 bases and J lost 4, with 14 bases in between. The germline V gene has CDR1 LNHDA and CDR2 SQIVND (reference sequence). CDR3 length: 16 residues.

About this clone: Relative to the germline gene, one junction end is altered; a read error may explain this. The chain employs TRBV7-7 and TRBJ1-1; 10 bases are a match to TRBD1. Per the germline V gene, CDR1 is SSHAT and CDR2 is FNYEAQ (reference sequence). CDR3 length: 14 residues. DNA of the CDR3: TGTGCTAGCAGCCCGCGACAGGGGGCTACTGAAGCTTTCTTT. Protein: CASSPRQGATEAFF.

Concerning this clone: A much larger clonotype is one base distant, so this may be a read error. The chain combines TRBV28 with TRBJ2-5; D is unclear. Trimming shortened V by 6 bases and J by 2 bases, and 7 bases separated the two germline ends. Germline-derived CDR1 and CDR2 are MDHEN and SYDVKM. The CDR3 has 12 residues. CDR3 sequence: CASSHLQETQYF. The CDR3 region has the DNA TGTGCCAGCAGCCATCTACAAGAGACCCAGTACTTC.

This chain connects TRBV28 to TRBJ2-1, with TRBD1 as a possible D gene (6 bases). Germline V CDR1 and CDR2: MDHEN, SYDVKM. The V gene lost 4 bases and the J gene lost 6 bases, with 13 bases spanning the gap. This CDR3 region has 14 residues. CDR3 amino acids: CASSSWGPGNEQFF. Here the CDR3 DNA reads TGTGCCAGCAGTTCCTGGGGGCCGGGCAATGAGCAGTTCTTC.

This rearrangement joins TRBV3-1 (or the pseudogene TRBV3-2) to TRBJ1-5; 10 bases are a match to TRBD1. The CDR3 totals 15 residues. With V trimmed by 3 bases and J by 2 bases, 1 base remained unmatched. Germline lookup yields CDR1 LGHDT and CDR2 YNNKEL (reference sequence). CDR3 region: CASSQGTGGNQPQHF. In DNA form, the CDR3 reads TGTGCCAGCAGCCAGGGGACAGGGGGCAATCAGCCCCAGCATTTT.

The chain carries TRBV10-3 and TRBJ2-1; D possibly corresponds to TRBD2 (6 bases). The CDR3 covers 14 residues. Germline V gene sequence: CDR1 ENHRY, CDR2 SYGVKD. V lost 4 bases to trimming and J lost 1 base, with 8 bases between them. CDR3 sequence reads: CAISGLGSYNEQFF. As DNA, the CDR3 is TGTGCCATCAGTGGACTAGGTTCCTACAATGAGCAGTTCTTC.

The genes are TRBV2 and TRBJ1-6, with 9 bases lining up with TRBD1. The length of the CDR3 is 14 residues. The germline V gene encodes CDR1 SNHLY and CDR2 FYNNEI. The ends lost 6 bases at V and 14 bases at J; junction bases unmatched: 11. The CDR3 bases are TGTGCCAGCAGCAGGGGACAGGGAATTATAGCCCTCCACTTT. This translates into CASSRGQGIIALHF.

V is TRBV7-9 and J is TRBJ1-1, with unresolved D. V was shortened by 3 bases and J by 3 bases, with 14 bases between the two germline ends. The CDR3 extends over 15 amino acids. From germline, CDR1 is SEHNR and CDR2 FQNEAQ (reference sequence). The DNA for the CDR3 is TGTGCCAGCAGCTTCGCGGCCCCACGGGACACTGAAGCTTTCTTT. Residues: CASSFAAPRDTEAFF. Using reference TRBV7-9 and TRBJ1-1 for the parts outside the CDR3, the full variable domain is DTGVSQNPRHKITKRGQNVTFRCDPISEHNRLYWYRQTLGQGPEFLTYFQNEAQLEKSRLLSDRFSAERPKGSFSTLEIQRTEQGDSAMYLCASSFAAPRDTEAFFGQGTRLTVV.

This clone was picked up many times. This sequence joins TRBV19 and TRBJ1-1; tentatively, D is TRBD1 (5 bases). Trimming took 3 bases from V and 6 from J, leaving 11 bases between them. Looked up from germline, CDR1 is LNHDA and CDR2 is SQIVND (reference sequence). This CDR3 is built from 13 residues. This chain's CDR3 is CASSIGGGAEAFF. The CDR3 coding sequence is TGTGCCAGTAGTATCGGCGGGGGTGCTGAAGCTTTCTTT.

This clone was found a few times. Other DNA sequences in the same sample also yield this CDR3. This chain uses TRBV3-1 (or the pseudogene TRBV3-2) with TRBJ2-3; possibly TRBD1 for D (6 bases). V lost 3 bases and J 3 bases, leaving 13 bases between the germline ends. Germline V gives CDR1 LGHDT, CDR2 YNNKEL (reference sequence). The length of the CDR3 is 15 residues. The chain's CDR3 is CASSQTGGGTDTQYF. The CDR3 DNA follows: TGTGCCAGCAGCCAGACAGGCGGCGGGACAGATACGCAGTATTTT.

V gene TRBV5-4 combines with J gene TRBJ1-3, with 9 bases lining up with TRBD1. Germline V gene data show CDR1 as SGHNT and CDR2 as YYREEE (reference sequence). This CDR3 is 17 amino acids long. V lost 4 bases and J lost 0; bases outside the gene matches: 8. CDR3 in DNA: TGTGCCAGCAGCACTCCGGGACAGGGCGTCTCTGGAAACACCATATATTTT. Its protein product is CASSTPGQGVSGNTIYF.

The J gene is TRBJ2-3, the V gene TRBV27, with D possibly TRBD2 on 6 matching bases. The CDR3 runs 16 residues. V was shortened by 2 bases and J by 4 bases, with 16 bases between the two germline ends. Per germline, CDR1 MNHEY and CDR2 SMNVEV (reference sequence). The CDR3 DNA reads TGTGCCAGCAGTTTAGGCCTAGCGAGTTACTCAGATACGCAGTATTTT. This codes for CASSLGLASYSDTQYF.

This clone was observed a single time. The chain couples TRBV9 to TRBJ2-3, with unresolved D. Deletions cut 1 base from V and 2 bases from J, with 14 bases between. Germline V CDR1 and CDR2: SGDLS, YYNGEE. The CDR3 has 16 amino acids. The CDR3 spells CASSVRQVQDTDTQYF. The CDR3 DNA follows: TGTGCCAGCAGCGTAAGACAAGTCCAGGACACAGATACGCAGTATTTT.

The chain recombines TRBV6-1 with TRBJ1-2, with D perhaps TRBD1 (5 bases). The V end was cut by 2 bases, the J end by 3 bases, with 16 bases between. CDR3 length: 16 residues. Germline V lookup: CDR1 MNHNS, CDR2 SASEGT. The CDR3 here is CASSESHSRAHYGYTF. CDR3 DNA sequence: TGTGCCAGCAGTGAATCCCATTCCAGGGCCCACTATGGCTACACCTTC.

The chain is built from TRBV19 and TRBJ1-2; the D gene is possibly TRBD1 (6 bases). Trimming took off 8 bases at V and 4 bases at J, with 14 bases between the two ends. The germline CDR1 and CDR2 sequences are LNHDA and SQIVND (reference sequence). The CDR3 runs 13 residues. Here the CDR3 DNA reads TGTGCCAGTGGGGACACCTCGCCCTATGGCTACACCTTC. It codes for CASGDTSPYGYTF.

The rearrangement uses TRBV2 and TRBJ1-1; D is perhaps TRBD1 (5 bases). The CDR3 extends over 14 amino acids. Germline V gives CDR1 SNHLY, CDR2 FYNNEI. With 10 bases removed from V and 5 bases from J, the gap between germline ends came to 20 bases. CDR3 bases: TGTGCCAAAGCCGCGCCGGGGGAGGGGACTGAAGCTTTCTTT. Translation gives CAKAAPGEGTEAFF.

This clone was seen more than once but under ten times. CDR3 sequence (DNA): TGTGCCAGCAGCGGAGGGACTGAAGGGAGCTCTGGAAACACCATATATTTT. This codes for CASSGGTEGSSGNTIYF. V usage is TRBV9 and J usage is TRBJ1-3; maybe TRBD1 (5 bases). The CDR3 runs 17 residues. Per germline, CDR1 SGDLS and CDR2 YYNGEE. The ends were cut back, 3 bases at V and 0 bases at J, with 16 bases in the middle.

J is TRBJ1-1 and V is TRBV12-1. TRBV12-1 is a pseudogene. The CDR3 contains 12 residues. The CDR3 spells CARRAENTEAFF. Here the CDR3 DNA reads TGTGCCAGGCGGGCCGAGAACACTGAAGCTTTCTTT.